This T cell receptor (beta chain) was documented in a study of regulatory T cells in long-lasting Graves disease. At the level of the study: More than 5 years of antithyroid drugs with positive TSH receptor antibodies defined persistent Graves' disease.

To note about this clonotype: The antigen is unknown.

Time point: persistent/refractory GD, antithyroid drugs over 5 years with positive TRAb. Extracted RNA from PBMCs served as the source of the TCR library. From each patient, nine milliliters of peripheral blood was drawn and collected into an EDTA anticoagulant tube. The study's findings and limits: The number of shared public clonotypes was higher in persistent patients (roughly 2,800) than new patients (around 890). Persistent-disease Graves' patients showed less TCR diversity than new cases.

Per the germline V gene, CDR1 is KGHDR and CDR2 is SFDVKD. The CDR3 sequence is 15 residues long. Trimming took 0 bases from V and 7 from J, leaving 9 bases between them. Researchers made TCR beta libraries by using iRepertoire HTBI primers and running Arm-PCR on CDR3 regions. TCRdb recomputed calls from the multiplex PCR reads with MiXCR, one row per CDR3 protein. Of 600,000 to 800,000 distinct CDR3 sequences detected, approximately 31% appear once; the ten largest clones hold 35% to 55%. This receptor was taken from a female donor with Graves disease. The J gene is TRBJ1-6, the V gene TRBV24-1; D not resolved. The source was peripheral blood mononuclear cells (PBMCs), collected when the disease was refractory, from a patient treated with antithyroid drugs. The CDR3 sequence: CATSDLRGNNSPLHF. In nucleotides, the CDR3 is TGTGCCACCAGTGATTTGAGAGGGAACAATTCACCCCTCCACTTT.